The source of this TCR beta chain is a study of CD8+CD57+ T cells in acquired aplastic anemia. This CDR3 is built from 12 residues. Germline V gene lookup returns CDR1 SNHLY and CDR2 FYNNEI. Trimming cost V 4 bases and J 3 bases, with 6 bases left between them. All sequencing subjects had displayed CD8+CD57+ cell expansion on flow cytometry. The study profiled TCR beta VDJ and CDR3 using genomic DNA as template. Each CDR3 protein gets one entry after TCRdb re-called the reads with MiXCR. The table includes under 200,000 distinct CDR3 sequences, about 45% detected once. What was sequenced was sorted CD4+, CD8+, or CD8+CD57+ T cells (not recorded which) from PBMCs. The rearrangement joins TRBV2 to TRBJ1-2; D call uncertain. The origin of this receptor is a human donor with aplastic anemia. CDR3 in DNA: TGTGCCAGCAGTGTAACGGACTATGGCTACACCTTC. Translation gives CASSVTDYGYTF.